This T cell receptor (beta chain) was captured in a study of patients and donors after allogeneic stem cell transplantation. In TCRdb, the RT-PCR reads were re-called with MiXCR into one record per CDR3 protein. The data show about 160,000 distinct CDR3 sequences, with approximately 40% seen just once and roughly 50% held by the top ten. Germline assignment: CDR1 MNHEY and CDR2 SVGEGT. J gave up 5 bases and V 5 bases, and 11 bases lay outside the gene matches. The CDR3 is 15 residues long. The source is a human donor who was either an allogeneic HSCT recipient or a stem cell or donor lymphocyte infusion donor (not recorded which). It is not recorded whose cells these are; they may come from a transplant donor. This chain connects TRBV6-2 or TRBV6-3 to TRBJ2-7; TRBD1 aligns across 8 bases. The sample was blood, either unsorted or a sorted T cell fraction (not recorded which). The CDR3 reads CASSRIGQGTDEQYF. CDR3 nucleotide sequence: TGTGCCAGCAGTCGCATAGGACAGGGAACGGACGAGCAGTACTTC.